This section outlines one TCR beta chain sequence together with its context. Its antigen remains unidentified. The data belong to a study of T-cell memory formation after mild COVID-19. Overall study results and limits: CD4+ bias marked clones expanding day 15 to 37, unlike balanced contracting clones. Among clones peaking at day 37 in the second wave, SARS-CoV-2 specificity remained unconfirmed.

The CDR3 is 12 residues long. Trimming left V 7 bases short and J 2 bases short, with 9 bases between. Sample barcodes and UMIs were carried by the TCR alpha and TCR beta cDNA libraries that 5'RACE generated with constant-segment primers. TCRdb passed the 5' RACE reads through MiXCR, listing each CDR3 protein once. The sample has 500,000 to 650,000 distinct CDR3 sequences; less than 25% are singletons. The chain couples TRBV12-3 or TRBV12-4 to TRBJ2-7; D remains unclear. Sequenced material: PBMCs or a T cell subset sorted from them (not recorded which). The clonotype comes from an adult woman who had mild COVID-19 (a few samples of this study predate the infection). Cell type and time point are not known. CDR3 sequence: CASTDLTYEQYF. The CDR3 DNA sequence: TGTGCCAGCACCGATTTAACCTACGAGCAGTACTTC.